This note documents a single TCR beta chain sequence. Its specificity is unknown. CD8+ and CD4+ T cells from blood underwent TCR beta sequencing, which was carried out in a high-throughput format. Germline CDR1 reads WNHNN; CDR2 reads SYGVQD (reference sequence). V was cut by 2 bases and J by 3 bases, with 11 bases left in between. This CDR3 spans 15 amino acids. The data are from a study of CD8 T cells in Susac syndrome. Whole-study findings and limits: Acknowledgment was made by the study that its TCR sequencing and HLA analysis involved a relatively small number of individuals.

Random hexamers were used to reverse transcribe roughly 0.45 to 1 ug of RNA. Amplification of TCR beta CDR3 was carried out by immunoSEQ multiplex PCR, which covered 54 Vbeta and 13 Jbeta segments. From the immunoSEQ multiplex PCR reads, TCRdb called clonotypes with MiXCR, one entry per CDR3 protein. The repertoire consists of about 160,000 distinct CDR3 sequences, with 80% to 95% occurring once and the leading ten covering 0.13%. The clonotype originates from a human donor in good health. This chain joins TRBV10-1 and TRBJ2-4, with D perhaps TRBD1 or TRBD2 (6 bases each). The sequencing input was CD4+ T cells from PBMCs. CDR3 sequence: CASSEGRGGKNIQYF. Written as DNA, the CDR3 is TGCGCCAGCAGTGAGGGCAGGGGAGGCAAAAACATTCAGTACTTC.